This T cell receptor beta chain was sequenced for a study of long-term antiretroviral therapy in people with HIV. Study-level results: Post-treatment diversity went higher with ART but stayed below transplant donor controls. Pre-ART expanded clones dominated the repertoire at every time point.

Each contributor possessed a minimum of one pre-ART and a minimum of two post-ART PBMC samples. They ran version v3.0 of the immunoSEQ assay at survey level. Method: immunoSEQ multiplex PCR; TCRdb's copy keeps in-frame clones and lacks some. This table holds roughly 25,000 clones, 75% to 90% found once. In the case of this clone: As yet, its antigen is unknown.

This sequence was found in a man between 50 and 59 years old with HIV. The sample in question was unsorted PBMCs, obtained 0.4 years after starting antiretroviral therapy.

CDR3 in amino acids: CASSIFSGPSDGYTF. The CDR3 nucleotides read TGTGCCAGTAGTATTTTCTCGGGCCCTTCTGATGGCTACACCTTC. The rearrangement joins TRBV19 to TRBJ1-2; D not certain. Germline CDR1 reads LNHDA; CDR2 reads SQIVND (reference sequence). The CDR3 consists of 15 residues. V was pared by 3 bases and J by 6 bases, with 17 bases between.